Detailed here is one TCR beta chain. The record originates from a study of blood T cell repertoires in COVID-19. Study-wide background: Sample material is recorded as cDNA or gDNA derived from T cells, B-cell-depleted T cells, or PBMCs.

Source study methods: Nucleated cell number was recorded as an estimate derived from reference gene primer amplification. TCRdb keeps only in-frame clones here, not all; method: immunoSEQ multiplex PCR. V and J calls and clone size are copied from that table; D and trimming were computed from the DNA. The table records about 94,000 clones, about 80% of them present only once. Germline values: CDR1 SGHVS, CDR2 FNYEAQ. The CDR3 is made up of 16 amino acids. V was pared by 3 bases and J by 0 bases, with 15 bases between. Material for sequencing was peripheral blood. The origin of this receptor is a woman older than 75 with acute or convalescent COVID-19. This sequence joins TRBV7-6 and TRBJ2-7; possible D gene TRBD1, 5 bases. The chain's CDR3 is CASSFRPDGHSYEQYF. For the CDR3, the DNA is TGTGCCAGCAGCTTCCGACCGGACGGACACTCCTACGAGCAGTACTTC. Filled out from reference TRBV7-6 and TRBJ2-7, the complete variable domain reads GAGVSQSPRYKVTKRGQDVALRCDPISGHVSLYWYRQALGQGPEFLTYFNYEAQQDKSGLPNDRFSAERPEGSISTLTIQRTEQRDSAMYRCASSFRPDGHSYEQYFGPGTRLTVT.